Listed below are T cell receptor beta chains from one sample, sequenced in a study of cytomegalovirus exposure and HLA in healthy donors. TCRdb's table, derived via immunoSEQ multiplex PCR, lists solely in-frame clones and lacks some. The sample lists 69,000 or so clones, roughly 71% occurring once. The sample taken for sequencing was PBMCs. All receptors derive from a woman aged 55-69 years in good health and CMV-seropositive. Each CDR3 is given with its conserved first and last residue. A D gene is named only where the DNA matches it firmly. Some rows mark clone size as missing; the rest say once, few, many or name a class of expanded clone.

TRBV30,many,12,TRBD1,TRBJ1-1,TGTGCCTGGGACAGGGACAACACTGAAGCTTTCTTT,CAWDRDNTEAFF
TRBV5-4,-,14,TRBD1,TRBJ1-4,TGTGCCAGCAGGGGACAGGGTCCAGGCGAAAAACTGTTTTTT,CASRGQGPGEKLFF
TRBV5-8,-,10,-,TRBJ2-7,TGTGCCAGCAGCGTAGTGGAGCAGTACTTC,CASSVVEQYF
TRBV6-6,-,12,-,TRBJ1-6,TGTGCCTCGAGGACAGCAAATTCACCCCTCCACTTT,CASRTANSPLHF
TRBV19,-,19,-,TRBJ1-2,TGTGCCAGTAGCCGGACCCCCACTTCAACGGCGGGGTCTCGGGGGGGCTACACCTTC,CASSRTPTSTAGSRGGYTF
TRBV27,once,18,TRBD1,TRBJ1-1,TGTGCCAGCAGTTTCCCAATGACAGGGTTGGTTGGGTACACTGAAGCTTTCTTT,CASSFPMTGLVGYTEAFF
TRBV5-1,-,15,-,TRBJ1-3,TGCGCCAGCAGTTCCGGGACTACAAATGGAAACACCATATATTTT,CASSSGTTNGNTIYF
TRBV4-1,-,16,TRBD1,TRBJ2-7,TGCGCCAGCAGCCCTGCACCGACAGGGGGCCAAGACGAGCAGTACTTC,CASSPAPTGGQDEQYF
TRBV7-8,-,13,-,TRBJ1-5,TGTGCCACCAGCCGGGGTAAGGATCAGCCCCAGCATTTT,CATSRGKDQPQHF
TRBV27,-,13,TRBD1,TRBJ1-2,TGTGCCAGCAGTTTTACAGGGGGCTATGGCTACACCTTC,CASSFTGGYGYTF
TRBV19,-,13,TRBD1,TRBJ1-5,TGTGCCAGTATTGGACAGGGGAATCAGGCCCAGCATTTT,CASIGQGNQAQHF
TRBV11-3,-,14,-,TRBJ1-1,TGTGCCAGCAGCCGAGGGGGTTCCAGCACTGAAGCTTTCTTT,CASSRGGSSTEAFF
TRBV2,-,12,-,TRBJ1-2,TGTGCCAGCCTTGACAGGAGCTATGGCTACACCTTC,CASLDRSYGYTF
TRBV7-9,few,17,TRBD1,TRBJ2-3,TGTGCCAGCAGCCAAGGGACAGGGGGCTACGTTACAGATACGCAGTATTTT,CASSQGTGGYVTDTQYF
TRBV4-1,few,14,-,TRBJ1-2,TGCGCCAGCAGCCAAGTAGTCGGGAACTATGGCTACACCTTC,CASSQVVGNYGYTF
TRBV7-2,-,14,TRBD1,TRBJ2-2,TGTGCCAGCACCCCAGACAGGGAGATCGGGGAGCTGTTTTTT,CASTPDREIGELFF
TRBV2,-,15,TRBD1,TRBJ1-6,TGTGCCAGCAGAGTCACAGGGGGTAATAATTCACCCCTCCACTTT,CASRVTGGNNSPLHF
TRBV18,once,15,TRBD1,TRBJ2-2,TGTGCCAGCTCAGTCGGACAGGGGGTTCTCGGGGAGCTGTTTTTT,CASSVGQGVLGELFF
TRBV10-3,-,13,TRBD1,TRBJ1-5,TGTGCCGGGGCCCCGACAGGGGGTCAGCCCCAGCATTTT,CAGAPTGGQPQHF
TRBV5-6,few,16,TRBD1,TRBJ1-6,TGTGCCAGCAGCGCCAGGGACAGGGGGGGATATTCACCCCTCCACTTT,CASSARDRGGYSPLHF
TRBV5-1,-,13,-,TRBJ2-5,TGCGCCAGCAGCGTCCGGGGTCGAGAGACCCAGTACTTC,CASSVRGRETQYF
TRBV29-1,-,10,-,TRBJ1-2,TGCAGCGTTGAAGGGAGTGGCTACACCTTC,CSVEGSGYTF
TRBV15,few,15,-,TRBJ1-2,TGTGCCACCAGCAGAGAAACGACAGAGATCGGTGGCTACACCTTC,CATSRETTEIGGYTF
TRBV5-1,-,15,-,TRBJ1-2,TGCGCCAGCACCATCGCCGGGGAGCAGAACTATGGCTACACCTTC,CASTIAGEQNYGYTF
TRBV19,-,15,-,TRBJ1-5,TGTGCCAGTAGGACCCTCTACAGTAGCAATCAGCCCCAGCATTTT,CASRTLYSSNQPQHF